What follows is one T cell receptor beta chain and its context. Its antigen is currently not known. The record has no base qualities; no much larger clone is one base away. Samples from volunteer blood donors who had recovered from COVID-19 were contributed by a second Seattle source. Collaborating institutions collected whole blood in K2EDTA tubes following their own protocols. For TCRbeta analysis, collaborators shipped samples in one of three forms: frozen whole blood, isolated PBMCs, or DNA extracted from either of those sample types. The data stem from a study of blood T cell repertoires in COVID-19 (dated by TCRdb to 2020 to 2021). About the full investigation: Collaborator samples came from the United States, Italy and Spain and covered acute and convalescent phases of COVID-19. The material from the prospective study consisted of cDNA or gDNA derived from T cells, B-cell-depleted T cells, or PBMCs. Subjects who had been exposed to COVID-19, were actively infected with it, or had recovered from it provided the deeply sampled blood TCRbeta repertoires that made up the dataset. A freely available public database, intended as a resource for researchers studying the immune response to SARS-CoV-2, is where the repertoires were released. Samples came from the ongoing ImmuneRACE study (first 160 participants) plus 1,254 subjects from 6 global collaborators. A de-identified subject ID, COVID-19 status, age in years and sex were almost always included in the sample metadata. Where available, HLA class I and class II types were obtained from metadata supplied by the sample provider rather than from assay-based typing.

The immunoSEQ Assay, a bias-controlled multiplex PCR, was used to amplify TCRbeta CDR3 regions from genomic DNA. The source study handled its data this way. The number of nucleated cells in each sample was estimated by amplification of reference gene primers within the assay. Sequence reads were collapsed and filtered to measure the absolute abundance of every unique TCRbeta CDR3 rearrangement. For each sample, productive Simpson clonality was calculated as the square root of Simpson's diversity index over productive rearrangements. The table was pulled from immuneACCESS by TCRdb, which kept in-frame rearrangements only. Such tables lose some clones; where checked, under half of the loss comes from unresolved V genes, and the rest has no known cause. The V and J calls and clone size come from that table; D and trimming were worked out from the DNA. In all, the sample holds around 250,000 clones, and roughly 89% of those were seen once. The leading ten clones occupy about 4.6% of the sample.

What the study reported, not specific to this receptor: Clinical and demographic metadata were provided uncurated, with the amount varying by source and participant.

The CDR3 sequence holds 15 residues, the cysteine and phenylalanine included. CDR3 DNA only is kept here, 45 bases in frame from base 1. The chain links TRBV12-2 with TRBJ1-1; the table's D call, TRBD1, has no DNA check behind it. TRBV12-2 is annotated as a pseudogene. This TCR was recovered from a woman between 40 and 55 years old who had recovered from COVID-19. Source material: peripheral blood. The bases read TGTGCAAGTCGCTTAGCCCCCCAGGGTAACACTGAAGCTTTCTTT. Translated, this is CASRLAPQGNTEAFF.